Below, 20 T cell receptor beta chains from the same sample are listed, as sequenced in a study of blood T cell repertoires in COVID-19. Repertoires were generated with immunoSEQ multiplex PCR, while TCRdb's copy carries only in-frame clones and drops some. The sample includes 200,000 to 250,000 clones, just under 85% of them seen just once. The specimen was peripheral blood. These receptors were taken from a woman over 75 with acute or convalescent COVID-19.

The rearrangement links TRBV6-2 or TRBV6-3 to TRBJ1-1; D is undetermined. The CDR3 contains 13 residues. The germline gives CDR1 MNHEY, CDR2 SVGEGT. V lost 0 bases and J 5 bases, leaving 7 bases between the germline ends. CDR3 in amino acids: CASSYSYRTEAFF. CDR3 nucleotide sequence: TGTGCCAGCAGTTACTCGTACAGAACTGAAGCTTTCTTT.

In nucleotides, the CDR3 is TGTGCCAGCAGCTTATCATGGGGGCGCGGGGAGACCCAGTACTTC. Translation gives CASSLSWGRGETQYF. The chain employs TRBV7-2 and TRBJ2-5; a weak D match, TRBD1 (6 bases). Germline CDR1 reads SGHTA; CDR2 reads FQGNSA. Trimming took off 2 bases at V and 5 bases at J, with 15 bases between the two ends. This CDR3 comprises 15 residues.

This rearrangement joins TRBV2 to TRBJ2-2; the match to TRBD2 covers 12 bases. The trim removed 6 bases at V and 9 bases at J, leaving 8 bases unmatched. Germline V gene lookup returns CDR1 SNHLY and CDR2 FYNNEI. This CDR3 contains 15 residues. The CDR3: CASRATSGSARELFF. The CDR3 bases are TGTGCCAGCAGAGCGACTAGCGGGAGTGCCCGGGAGCTGTTTTTT.

The chain is built from TRBV6-1 and TRBJ1-6, with no clear D. The CDR3 is 13 amino acids. Between the trimmed V and J ends, which lost 0 bases and 8 bases, there was a span of 5 bases. Per germline, CDR1 MNHNS and CDR2 SASEGT. CDR3 sequence: CASSEADYSPLHF. The CDR3 bases are TGTGCCAGCAGTGAAGCCGACTATTCACCCCTCCACTTT.

The chain has TRBV28 and TRBJ2-1; D perhaps matches TRBD2 (5 bases). Trimming took 6 bases from V and 7 from J, leaving 10 bases between them. This CDR3 is built from 12 residues. Germline V lookup: CDR1 MDHEN, CDR2 SYDVKM. CDR3 DNA sequence: TGTGCCAGCAGGTTAGCGTGGAATGAGCAGTTCTTC. Protein: CASRLAWNEQFF.

The rearrangement links TRBV5-8 to TRBJ2-1; maybe TRBD2 (6 bases). CDR3 size: 16 residues. Per germline, CDR1 SGHTS and CDR2 YDEGEE. Between the trimmed V and J ends, which lost 1 base and 9 bases, there was a span of 20 bases. For the CDR3, the DNA is TGTGCCAGCAGCTTGTTGTTAGGCGGGATGTTCCCTGAGCAGTTCTTC. This gives the protein CASSLLLGGMFPEQFF.

The chain joins TRBV6-2 or TRBV6-3 to TRBJ1-5, with a possible D match to TRBD1 (5 bases). CDR3 length: 16 residues. Germline V CDR1 and CDR2: MNHEY, SVGEGT. Trimming left V 6 bases short and J 6 bases short, with 21 bases between. This CDR3 reads CASSREHGGYGQPQHF. CDR3 DNA: TGTGCCAGCAGCCGCGAACATGGGGGGTATGGTCAGCCCCAGCATTTT.

This chain joins TRBV7-8 and TRBJ1-6; TRBD1 matches at 7 bases. This CDR3 has 18 residues. J was trimmed by 0 bases and V by 5 bases; bases with no gene match: 10. Germline loops: CDR1 SGHVS, CDR2 FQNEAQ. CDR3 sequence: CASSLTGTVSSYNSPLHF. The CDR3 DNA reads TGTGCCAGCAGCCTAACAGGGACAGTGAGCTCCTATAATTCACCCCTCCACTTT.

The V call is TRBV5-8, the J call TRBJ1-3; TRBD1 matches at 7 bases. V shed 0 bases, J shed 0 bases, and the junction held 6 bases outside the gene matches. The CDR3 is 17 residues long. From germline, CDR1 is SGHTS and CDR2 YDEGEE. CDR3 sequence (DNA): TGTGCCAGCAGCTTGGTAGCAGGGGGGCTCTCTGGAAACACCATATATTTT. Translation: CASSLVAGGLSGNTIYF. The complete variable domain, with remaining parts taken from reference TRBV5-8 and TRBJ1-3, reads EAGVTQSPTHLIKTRGQQATLRCSPISGHTSVYWYQQALGLGLQFLLWYDEGEERNRGNFPPRFSGRQFPNYSSELNVNALELEDSALYLCASSLVAGGLSGNTIYFGEGSWLTVV.

The CDR3 DNA sequence: TGTGCCAGCTCTCGGGAAAAACTGTTTTTT. Its protein product is CASSREKLFF. The chain is built from TRBV2 and TRBJ1-4, with D unclear. The ends were cut back, 8 bases at V and 8 bases at J, with 6 bases in the middle. The germline CDR1 and CDR2 sequences are SNHLY and FYNNEI. The CDR3 totals 10 residues.

The chain employs TRBV7-3 and TRBJ2-2, with D possibly being TRBD2 (6 bases). The V gene lost 4 bases and the J gene lost 5 bases, with 17 bases spanning the gap. The CDR3 sequence is 16 residues long. CDR1 and CDR2 (germline): SGHTA, FQGTGA. CDR3 amino acids: CASSSQPGGNTGELFF. The DNA for the CDR3 is TGTGCCAGCAGCTCCCAGCCTGGCGGGAATACCGGGGAGCTGTTTTTT.

The V gene is TRBV9, the J gene TRBJ2-3; D is possibly TRBD1 (6 bases). V dropped 3 bases and J dropped 0 bases, with 8 bases sitting between them. Germline values: CDR1 SGDLS, CDR2 YYNGEE. The CDR3 covers 14 residues. The CDR3: CASSAGTSTDTQYF. The CDR3 DNA reads as TGTGCCAGCAGCGCGGGGACAAGCACAGATACGCAGTATTTT.

This clone was seen a handful of times. The J gene is TRBJ1-6, the V gene TRBV6-2 or TRBV6-3; weak D call: TRBD1 (5 bases). The CDR3 has 13 amino acids. Germline V lookup: CDR1 MNHEY, CDR2 SVGEGT. Trimming pared 2 bases from V and 13 bases from J, leaving 12 bases between. CDR3 loop: CASSYQQGYPLHF. The CDR3 DNA follows: TGTGCCAGCAGTTACCAGCAGGGTTATCCCCTCCACTTT.

The CDR3 reads CASSLRRGSPLHF. The CDR3 DNA reads as TGTGCCAGCAGTCTCAGACGGGGTTCACCCCTCCACTTT. The V and J genes are TRBV27 and TRBJ1-6; D gene uncertain. CDR3 length: 13 residues. Trimming stripped 5 bases from V and 9 bases from J, with 11 bases between. From germline, CDR1 is MNHEY and CDR2 SMNVEV (reference sequence).

The chain employs TRBV29-1 and TRBJ1-5; perhaps TRBD1 as D (5 bases). Deletions cut 7 bases from V and 4 bases from J, with 11 bases between. This CDR3 has 12 amino acids. CDR1 is SQVTM and CDR2 is ANQGSEA in the germline V gene. CDR3 loop: CSAGGGNQPQHF. The CDR3 nucleotides are TGCAGCGCTGGGGGGGGAAATCAGCCCCAGCATTTT.

V is TRBV11-1 and J is TRBJ2-1, with 15 bases fitting TRBD2. With 5 bases clipped from V and 8 bases from J, the junction kept 4 bases outside the gene matches. Germline V CDR1 and CDR2: SGHAT, FQDESV (reference sequence). CDR3 length: 15 residues. This chain's CDR3 is CASSLGLAGGHEQFF. The CDR3 nucleotides read TGTGCCAGCAGCCTTGGACTAGCGGGGGGGCATGAGCAGTTCTTC. The variable domain in full, completed from reference TRBV11-1 and TRBJ2-1, reads EAEVAQSPRYKITEKSQAVAFWCDPISGHATLYWYRQILGQGPELLVQFQDESVVDDSQLPKDRFSAERLKGVDSTLKIQPAELGDSAMYLCASSLGLAGGHEQFFGPGTRLTVL.

This clone is a singleton in its sample. The CDR3 here is CASSLGGSNQPQHF. The CDR3 DNA sequence: TGTGCCAGCAGTTTAGGGGGGAGCAATCAGCCCCAGCATTTT. The chain employs TRBV27 and TRBJ1-5; D possibly corresponds to TRBD1 (5 bases). CDR1 and CDR2 (germline): MNHEY, SMNVEV (reference sequence). This CDR3 has 14 residues. Deletions cut 2 bases from V and 1 base from J, with 6 bases between.

This rearrangement joins TRBV6-4 to TRBJ1-6, with 9 bases that match TRBD1. The ends lost 5 bases at V and 8 bases at J; junction bases unmatched: 7. This CDR3 contains 15 residues. The germline gives CDR1 MRHNA, CDR2 SNTAGT. Here the CDR3 DNA reads TGTGCCAGCAGTCGTGACAGGGGGGGAGATTCACCCCTCCACTTT. Amino acids: CASSRDRGGDSPLHF.

The chain couples TRBV12-3 or TRBV12-4 to TRBJ1-5, with unresolved D. This CDR3 spans 12 amino acids. Between the trimmed V and J ends, which lost 3 bases and 7 bases, there was a span of 7 bases. CDR3 sequence (DNA): TGTGCCAGCAGTTTCGAGCTGCAGCCCCAGCATTTT. It encodes CASSFELQPQHF.

The chain carries TRBV28 and TRBJ1-5; 10 bases line up with TRBD1. There are 15 residues in the CDR3. The germline V gene has CDR1 MDHEN and CDR2 SYDVKM. Unmatched junction bases numbered 8, after V lost 10 bases and J lost 2 bases. CDR3 nucleotides: TGTGCCATTACCAACGGACAGGGGGGCAATCAGCCCCAGCATTTT. Protein sequence: CAITNGQGGNQPQHF.